This T cell receptor beta chain is from a study of T cell changes during pregnancy in multiple sclerosis. This clone was recorded only once. Profiling relied on immunoSEQ multiplex PCR, and the TCRdb table lists in-frame clones only, not all of them. The sample lists around 100,000 clones; roughly nine tenths were seen once. Material: peripheral blood, obtained in the second trimester of pregnancy. This TCR was sampled from a female donor with multiple sclerosis, enrolled in a pregnancy study.

The chain's CDR3 is CASSTSGTGIYEQYF. CDR3 nucleotide sequence: TGTGCCAGCAGCACCTCCGGGACAGGGATCTACGAGCAGTACTTC. This chain joins TRBV11-3 and TRBJ2-7; 9 nucleotides agree with TRBD1. Germline CDR1 reads SGHNT; CDR2 reads YENEEA. The length of the CDR3 is 15 residues. J was trimmed by 3 bases and V by 5 bases; bases with no gene match: 8. The full variable domain, its missing parts supplied by reference TRBV11-3 and TRBJ2-7, is EAGVVQSPRYKIIEKKQPVAFWCNPISGHNTLYWYLQNLGQGPELLIRYENEEAVDDSQLPKDRFSAERLKGVDSTLKIQPAELGDSAVYLCASSTSGTGIYEQYFGPGTRLTVT.